This entry describes one TCR beta chain. The antigen is not known. One end of the junction varies from germline; a read error may be responsible. Germline values: CDR1 SEHNR, CDR2 FQNEAQ (reference sequence). This CDR3 is 15 amino acids long. Time point specified: healthy volunteer bleed at 2 weeks. Extraction yielded total RNA from whole blood (unfractionated). Authors' analysis steps: Sampled TCR counts reached a median of roughly 100,000 per sample, with values ranging from about 20,000 to 700,000. Each CDR3 protein is one row after TCRdb ran MiXCR on the RACE reads. TCRdb assigned the V and J calls; the authors' analysis was not used. The sample has 75,000 to 100,000 distinct CDR3 sequences, 8.5% to 9% seen once. The record originates from a study of human T cells and chemical hapten exposure. Study-wide findings and caveats: TCRs above 1 in 1000 frequency stayed constant with DPC sensitization.

This TCR was sampled from a female donor in good health. Some clones in this sample may be carry-over from other donors' samples. This sequence joins TRBV7-9 and TRBJ2-2; 8 bases match TRBD1. Input material: whole blood. CDR3 bases: TGTGCCAGCACCCCAGGGGGCGCGAACACCGGGAAGCTGTTTTTT. This sequence encodes CASTPGGANTGKLFF.